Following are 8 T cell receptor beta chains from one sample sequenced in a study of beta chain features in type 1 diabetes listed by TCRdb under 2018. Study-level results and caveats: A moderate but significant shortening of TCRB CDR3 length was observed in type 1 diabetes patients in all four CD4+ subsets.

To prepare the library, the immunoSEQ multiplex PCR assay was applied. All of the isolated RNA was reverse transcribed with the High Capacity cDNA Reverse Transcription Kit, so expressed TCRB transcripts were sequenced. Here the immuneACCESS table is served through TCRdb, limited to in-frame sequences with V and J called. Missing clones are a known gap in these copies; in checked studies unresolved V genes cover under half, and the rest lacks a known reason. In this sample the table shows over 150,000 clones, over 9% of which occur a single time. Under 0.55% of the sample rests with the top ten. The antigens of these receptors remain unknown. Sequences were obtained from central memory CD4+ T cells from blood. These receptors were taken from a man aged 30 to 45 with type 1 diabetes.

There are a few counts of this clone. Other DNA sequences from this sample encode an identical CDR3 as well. The CDR3 here is CASSLALAGTYNEQFF. The CDR3 coding sequence is TGTGCCAGCAGCTTAGCCCTAGCGGGTACCTACAATGAGCAGTTCTTC. The rearrangement uses TRBV7-9 and TRBJ2-1; 8 bases align to TRBD2. Unmatched junction bases numbered 3, after V lost 0 bases and J lost 2 bases. CDR3 length equals 16 residues. The germline V gene has CDR1 SEHNR and CDR2 FQNEAQ (reference sequence).

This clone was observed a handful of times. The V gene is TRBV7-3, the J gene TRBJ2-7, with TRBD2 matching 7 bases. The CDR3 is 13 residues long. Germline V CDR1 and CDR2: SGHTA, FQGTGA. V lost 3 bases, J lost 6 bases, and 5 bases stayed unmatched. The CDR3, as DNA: TGTGCCAGCAGCTTCACTAGCGATGGCGAGCAGTACTTC. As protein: CASSFTSDGEQYF.

CDR3 DNA sequence: TGTGCTAGTGGTTCAGTTCGAGGTGAGGGAGATGAGCAGTTCTTC. It encodes CASGSVRGEGDEQFF. The chain combines TRBV12-5 with TRBJ2-1; TRBD2 might be the D (5 bases). This CDR3 has 15 residues. From germline, CDR1 is LGHNT and CDR2 FRNRAP. Trimming stripped 4 bases from V and 8 bases from J, with 18 bases between.

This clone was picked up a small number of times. CDR3: CASGRVTSGRSIDEQYF. CDR3 coding DNA: TGTGCCAGCGGGAGGGTCACTAGCGGGAGGTCGATCGACGAGCAGTACTTC. The J gene is TRBJ2-7, the V gene TRBV28, with 12 positions matching TRBD2. The V gene end was trimmed by 8 bases and the J gene end by 5 bases; junction bases not matched to a gene: 16. The CDR3 contains 17 residues. Germline values: CDR1 MDHEN, CDR2 SYDVKM. The full variable domain, in which reference TRBV28 and TRBJ2-7 provide the parts outside the CDR3, is DVKVTQSSRYLVKRTGEKVFLECVQDMDHENMFWYRQDPGLGLRLIYFSYDVKMKEKGDIPEGYSVSREKKERFSLILESASTNQTSMYLCASGRVTSGRSIDEQYFGPGTRLTVT.

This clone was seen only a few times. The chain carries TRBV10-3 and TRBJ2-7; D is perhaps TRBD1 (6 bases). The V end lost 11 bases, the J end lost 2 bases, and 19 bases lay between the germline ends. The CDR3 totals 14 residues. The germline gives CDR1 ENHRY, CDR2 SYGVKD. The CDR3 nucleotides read TGTGCCTCCCAAGGGCAGGGGCCCCCCTACGAGCAGTACTTC. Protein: CASQGQGPPYEQYF.

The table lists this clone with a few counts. The CDR3 bases are TGCGCCAGCAGCCCGGGACAACATGAAAAACTGTTTTTT. Translation: CASSPGQHEKLFF. This rearrangement joins TRBV5-1 to TRBJ1-4, with a tentative D call TRBD1 (6 bases). Germline assignment: CDR1 SGHRS and CDR2 YFSETQ. The V and J ends lost 4 bases and 6 bases respectively, with 10 bases between them. The CDR3 length is 13 residues.

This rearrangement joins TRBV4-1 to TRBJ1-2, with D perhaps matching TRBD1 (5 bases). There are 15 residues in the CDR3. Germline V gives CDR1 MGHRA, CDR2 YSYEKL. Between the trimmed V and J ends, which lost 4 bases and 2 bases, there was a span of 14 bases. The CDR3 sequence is CASSPLAGTNYGYTF. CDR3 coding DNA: TGCGCCAGCAGCCCACTAGCCGGGACGAACTATGGCTACACCTTC.

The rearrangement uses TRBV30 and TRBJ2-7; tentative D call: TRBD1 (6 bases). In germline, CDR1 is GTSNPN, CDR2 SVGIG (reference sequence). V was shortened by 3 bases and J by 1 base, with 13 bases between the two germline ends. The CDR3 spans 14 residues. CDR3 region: CAWRTQGGSYEQYF. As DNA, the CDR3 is TGTGCCTGGAGAACACAGGGTGGGTCCTACGAGCAGTACTTC.